This T cell receptor (beta chain) originates from a study of blood T cells in healthy people across ages. With a J-beta primer mix and a sample-barcoded 5' primer, a second PCR ran about 6 to 11 cycles. A template-switch adaptor that had 12 random nucleotides put a tag on each cDNA molecule. TCRdb re-derived calls from the 5' RACE reads in MiXCR, one entry per CDR3 protein. The repertoire consists of roughly 2 million distinct CDR3 sequences, with around half occurring once and the leading ten covering approximately 2%. CDR3 length: 17 amino acids. With 4 bases clipped from V and 0 bases from J, the junction kept 8 bases outside the gene matches.

The V gene is TRBV12-3 or TRBV12-4, the J gene TRBJ1-4, with 7 bases fitting TRBD1. Input material: blood. This clonotype was sampled from a woman aged 35 to 49 in good health. CDR3 DNA sequence: TGTGCCAGCAGTTCTTGGACAGGATTCTCAACTAATGAAAAACTGTTTTTT. Protein: CASSSWTGFSTNEKLFF.